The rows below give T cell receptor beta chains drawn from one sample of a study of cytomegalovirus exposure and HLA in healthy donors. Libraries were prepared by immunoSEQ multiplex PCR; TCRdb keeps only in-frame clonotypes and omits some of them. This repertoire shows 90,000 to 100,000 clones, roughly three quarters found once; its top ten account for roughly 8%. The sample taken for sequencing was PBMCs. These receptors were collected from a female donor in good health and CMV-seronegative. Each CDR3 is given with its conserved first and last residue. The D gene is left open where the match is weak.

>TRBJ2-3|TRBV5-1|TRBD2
CASSYLAGPSTDTQYF
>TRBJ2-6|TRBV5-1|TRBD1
CASSLAGQGSGANVLTF
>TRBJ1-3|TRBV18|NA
CASSPISSGNTIYF
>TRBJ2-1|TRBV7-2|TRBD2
CASSPAGTSGRGEQFF
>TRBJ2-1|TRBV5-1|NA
CASSLEAGPYNEQFF
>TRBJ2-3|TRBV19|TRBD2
CASRAGGGFTDTQYF
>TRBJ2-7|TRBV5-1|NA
CASRLRGGVSYEQYF
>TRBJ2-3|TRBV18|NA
CASSPDLAGTDTQYF
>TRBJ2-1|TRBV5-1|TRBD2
CASSLAGLAGVHEQFF
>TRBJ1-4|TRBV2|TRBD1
CASRLQGKSEKLFF
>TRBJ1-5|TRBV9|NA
CASSVDPGNQPQHF
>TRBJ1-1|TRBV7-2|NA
CASSSRVSNTEAFF
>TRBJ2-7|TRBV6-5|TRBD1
CASSPDRDWEQYF
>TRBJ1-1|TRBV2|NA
CASRKERTGNTEAFF
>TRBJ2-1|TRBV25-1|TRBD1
CASSEYGQGASYNEQFF
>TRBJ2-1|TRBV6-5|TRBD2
CASRGSSGSNVEQFF
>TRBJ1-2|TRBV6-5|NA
CASSHRETDYGYTF
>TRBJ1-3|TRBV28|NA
CASSYLGLSGNTIYF
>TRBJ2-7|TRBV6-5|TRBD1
CASSYRDRGTYEQYF
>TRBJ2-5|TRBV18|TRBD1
CASSQSQGAEETQYF
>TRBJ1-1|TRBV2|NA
CASRELNTEAFF
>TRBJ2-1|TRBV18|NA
CASSPTLVNEQFF
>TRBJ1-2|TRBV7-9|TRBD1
CASSFGTGYYGYTF
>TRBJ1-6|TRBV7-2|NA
CASSSQGTNSPLHF
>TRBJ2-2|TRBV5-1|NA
CASMPGTNTGELFF